This T cell receptor (beta chain) is from a study of cytomegalovirus exposure and HLA in healthy donors. Background on the study: Genotyping of under 500 donors showed that roughly 80% belonged to the Caucasian-associated ancestry cluster.

Study conclusions and caveats: Many donors shared some public TCRs, even though most TCR sequences were rare. TCR beta sequences reportedly predicted most subjects' HLA-A and HLA-B alleles accurately.

V was pared by 5 bases and J by 6 bases, with 6 bases of the junction left unmatched. The CDR3 has 14 residues. CDR1 is ENHRY and CDR2 is SYGVKD in the germline V gene. With regard to this clone: The antigen remains unidentified.

Amplification used 60 Vbeta primers and 13 Jbeta primers. Authors' processing steps: In a later analysis, some 10 million of tens of millions of unique beta chains occurred in at least two donors. Clones were sequenced by immunoSEQ multiplex PCR, and TCRdb holds only the in-frame ones, with some missing. The V and J calls and clone size come from that table; D and trimming were worked out from the DNA. The sample carries approximately 82,000 clones, roughly a tenth recorded once. This chain connects TRBV10-3 to TRBJ1-2; TRBD1 agrees at 10 bases. Sequenced input: PBMCs. This sequence was found in a man aged 55 to 70 in good health and CMV-seropositive. In nucleotides, the CDR3 is TGTGCCATCAGTAGGACAGGGGGTTTCGATGGCTACACCTTC. It encodes CAISRTGGFDGYTF.